The present T cell receptor (beta chain) was sequenced within a study of cytomegalovirus exposure and HLA in healthy donors (dated by TCRdb to about 2017). Broadly, across the study: In an earlier analysis of 450 to 750 of the donors, 276 Gb of sequence data and 117 million unique TCR beta sequences from 180 million or so T cells were reported. An early release that covered 640 HLA-typed donors contained around 300 gigabases of sequencing data and roughly 84 million unique TCR sequences. The genetic ancestry cluster associated with self-reported Caucasian donors included 81% of the roughly 410 genotyped donors. The study aimed to test whether cataloging public T cell receptors could reveal signatures of past pathogen exposure. The T cell repertoires of 550 to 850 subjects were profiled by immunosequencing and related to cytomegalovirus serostatus. Along with the approximately 700-subject first cohort, a separate validation cohort of over a hundred different subjects was used. To predict cytomegalovirus infection status, the study combined high-throughput TCR immunosequencing, statistical association of individual TCRs with disease status, and machine learning. To study patterns of TCR occurrence, a later analysis re-analyzed previously published TCR beta repertoires from several hundred donors and added high-resolution HLA genotyping. Rather than using new phenotypic data, the later analysis identified candidate immune exposures from TCR beta sequences and from how often those sequences occurred across donors. An earlier analysis of about 600 of the donors used high-throughput TCR beta sequencing to judge whether each TCR beta V gene segment behaved as functional or pseudogenic. Donor age, sex, ethnicity and CMV serostatus were collected together with the repertoire data. Genome-wide SNP genotypes for about 65% of the roughly 670 donors were used in a later genetic analysis, which treated that subset as a discovery cohort. Every repertoire in the discovery cohort had been generated on one and the same sequencing platform. HLA typing included class I and class II loci at four-digit resolution. The number of donors typed differed by locus, with roughly 629-640 for A, B, C, DRB1 and DQB1, over 500 for DQA1, some 570 for DPA1, and 400 to 490 for DPB1. Several DR-DQ haplotypes were treated as single units for association and clustering because of strong linkage in the cohort. On average, roughly 250,000 unique TCR beta nucleotide sequences were sequenced per donor among 300 to 500 genotyped donors of the cohort, with about 19% of those sequences being non-productive. Results and caveats for the whole study, not just this receptor: Compared with the roughly 670-donor mean, donors in an Asian-associated ancestry cluster had fewer N-insertions in productive TCRs, according to a later genetic analysis. A later analysis found that HLA-associated TCR beta chains were more clonally expanded and had lower generation probabilities than equally common non-associated chains. Three of the identified cytomegalovirus-associated TCR beta chains were confirmed in vitro to be specific for cytomegalovirus antigens. Presence/absence analyses assumed roughly uniform sequencing depth across donors, an assumption that may not hold. Assigning TCR associations to individual alleles was difficult when HLA alleles, especially DR and DQ, strongly co-occurred. Immune exposure information for the cohort was limited to CMV serostatus. A group of highly shared sequence variants was considered likely to be a technical artifact of the sequencing pipeline. In both the original and validation cohorts, the classifier was reported to diagnose cytomegalovirus status with high specificity and sensitivity. Only TCR beta chains were sequenced in this cohort, and the absence of alpha or paired-chain data limited detectable features. In a later analysis, more than 15,000 TCR beta sequences were associated with specific HLA alleles at a false discovery rate of 0.05. HLA typing was unavailable for some donors at each locus, so association tests used only the typed subset. A total of about 180 TCR beta chains were listed by the study as associated with cytomegalovirus. Broadly in line with IMGT annotations, most TCR beta V segments showed up in productive rearrangements about 87% or about 30% of the time in an earlier analysis of around 550 of the donors. Because counts were too low, about 15 rarely observed V segments, including chromosome 9 orphons, were left out of the earlier analysis of 500 to 750 of the donors. Across donors, most TCR sequences were observed very rarely, whereas some public TCRs were present in many individuals. Linkage disequilibrium might explain the correlated functional status among segregating V segments, but an unknown experimental factor could not be excluded. In a later analysis, most CMV-associated TCR beta chains were found to appear HLA-restricted, with HLA associations seemingly driven largely by CMV exposure. In a later analysis, the rate of TCR association differed among HLA loci, with DRB1 alleles having the most associated TCRs and HLA-C alleles having the fewest. The authors suggested that the approach could potentially be generalized to other disease states and immunological phenotypes. In a later genetic analysis, a missense DCLRE1C variant was associated with V-gene and J-gene trimming of TCR beta chains, and the association was replicated in an independent cohort. Because the 87-base-pair reads could not distinguish some IMGT-functional V segments, including TRBV6-2 and TRBV6-3, those segments were excluded. A further reported finding was that TCR beta sequences accurately predicted the HLA-A and HLA-B alleles for most subjects in the first cohort. Several of the top co-occurrence clusters appeared to be linked to parvovirus B19, influenza, CMV and Epstein-Barr virus, according to a later analysis.

The CDR1 and CDR2 encoded by the germline V gene are SGHRS and YFSETQ. Here V drops 3 bases and J drops 2 bases, and the junction holds 3 bases not matched to any gene. Counted from cysteine to phenylalanine, this CDR3 has 14 amino acids. Only CDR3 DNA is held: 42 bases, read in frame from base 1. The cohort comprised 670 or so healthy bone marrow donors. Cohort members were all nominally healthy when sampled, although unrecorded immune exposures were likely present. The donor tested CMV seropositive and was one of the 289 seropositive cohort members. Each donor provided a peripheral blood sample, and peripheral blood mononuclear cells were used for TCR beta sequencing. The Qiagen DNeasy Blood Extraction Kit was used to extract genomic DNA from the blood cell samples. About this clone itself: Its binding antigen is unknown. Per-base qualities were not stored, and no clone one base away is much larger.

Libraries were built with the immunoSEQ multiplex PCR assay. For the multiplex PCR, a mixture combining 60 forward primers for TCR Vbeta segments and 13 reverse primers for TCR Jbeta segments was used. The CDR3 region of rearranged TCR beta genes was amplified from genomic DNA by a multiplex PCR assay. Amplified TCR beta libraries were sequenced as 87-base-pair reads on the Illumina HiSeq System. The study's processing was this. In a later analysis, tens of millions of unique TCR beta chains were counted across the roughly 670 repertoires, and roughly 9.9 million of these chains were shared by at least two donors. Raw reads were error-corrected and collapsed into unique sequences with a nearest-neighbor algorithm that merged closely related sequences to remove PCR and sequencing errors. Alignment of CDR3 sequences to IMGT reference sequences was used to assign V, D and J gene segments. For a sequence to be retained, a match of at least six nucleotides was required to both a V gene segment and a J gene segment. Rearrangements were classified as productive when the CDR3 lacked stop codons and remained in frame with V and J, and all other rearrangements were classified as non-productive. CDR3 was defined according to IMGT convention as the region running from the second conserved V-encoded cysteine to the conserved J-encoded phenylalanine. In an earlier analysis of more than 550 of the donors, sequences lacking an unambiguous match to a single V gene segment were excluded. In an earlier analysis of 450 to 700 of the donors, V segments were called functional above 56.7% productive rearrangements and were called segregating when the between-donor standard deviation exceeded 5%. A statistical classification framework was built for diagnosing cytomegalovirus status from the catalog of TCR beta chain sequences. V and J gene assignment, in a later analysis, came from comparing TCR nucleotide sequences with IMGT/GENE-DB human TR gene sequences. In a later analysis, CDR3 sequences and most-parsimonious VDJ recombination scenarios were assigned using the TCRdist pipeline. In a later analysis, each TCR beta chain was defined by its CDR3 amino acid sequence together with its V-gene family, and reads lacking a unique V-gene family were excluded. In a later analysis, around 650 highly shared, low-generation-probability nucleotide sequences were removed to address suspected cross-contamination and a sequencing artifact. In a later analysis, a clonal expansion index was calculated for each public chain from normalized within-repertoire ranks of inferred template counts. In a later analysis, generation probabilities were computed using a VDJ recombination model fitted to out-of-frame rearrangements, and the results were checked against IGoR. In a later analysis, TCR-TCR, TCR-HLA and TCR-CMV co-occurrence was scored with hypergeometric tests, and a repertoire-size bias correction was applied to TCR pairs. False discovery rates were estimated in a later analysis by permuting HLA or CMV assignments 20 times. In a later analysis, co-occurring TCRs were grouped with DBSCAN, and TCRdist sequence similarity was added when clustering was performed within HLA-allele-positive subsets. Repertoires with fewer than 30,000 or more than 120,000 public chains were left out of co-occurrence clustering, as were five repertoires with anomalous nucleotide sharing. TCRdb mirrors the immuneACCESS table, restricted to in-frame sequences. Some clones are absent from its copies; in checked studies, under half trace to an unresolved V gene, and the reason for the others is unknown. The DNA was the basis for D and trimming; V, J and clone size are from that table. For this sample the table gives 170,000 or so clones, of which approximately 78% were detected only once. Roughly 13% of the sample is in the top ten clones.

This sequence originates from a woman between 45 and 65 years old in good health and CMV-seropositive. The chain is encoded by TRBV5-1 joined to TRBJ2-3; 7 junctional bases match TRBD1. Sequenced: PBMCs. The CDR3: CASSSGQTTDTQYF. The sequenced DNA: TGCGCCAGCAGCTCGGGACAGACCACAGATACGCAGTATTTT.